The clone carrying this T cell receptor beta chain was counted a few times. The sample originates from a study of blood T cell repertoires in COVID-19. Across the study: Collection of acute and convalescent COVID-19 samples took place in the United States, Italy and Spain. From T cells, B-cell-depleted T cells, or PBMCs came the material, which was cDNA or gDNA.

Generated by immunoSEQ multiplex PCR, the TCRdb table keeps only in-frame clones and is missing some. This table holds some 200,000 clones, roughly 87% found once. The CDR3 has 16 residues. The germline CDR1 and CDR2 sequences are SGHRS and YFSETQ. V was pared by 5 bases and J by 3 bases, with 13 bases of the junction left unmatched. The specimen sequenced was peripheral blood. The receptor was derived from a woman in her thirties or forties with acute or convalescent COVID-19. The chain recombines TRBV5-1 with TRBJ2-7; 8 nucleotides align to TRBD2. The CDR3 sequence is CASSGTGGGSHYEQYF. As DNA, the CDR3 is TGCGCCAGCAGTGGGACGGGAGGGGGATCACACTACGAGCAGTACTTC.